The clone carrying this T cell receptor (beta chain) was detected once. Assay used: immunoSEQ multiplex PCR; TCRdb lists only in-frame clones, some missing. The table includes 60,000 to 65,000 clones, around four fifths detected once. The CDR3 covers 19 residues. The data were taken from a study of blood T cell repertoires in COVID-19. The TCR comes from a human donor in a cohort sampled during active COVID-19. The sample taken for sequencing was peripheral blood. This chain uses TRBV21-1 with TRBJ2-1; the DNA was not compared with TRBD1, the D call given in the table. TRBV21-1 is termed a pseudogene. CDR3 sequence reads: CASSKGQGHATGSYNEQFF. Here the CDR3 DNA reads TGTGCCAGCAGCAAGGGACAGGGACACGCAACAGGCTCCTACAATGAGCAGTTCTTC.